This T cell receptor (beta chain) was sequenced during a study of beta chain features in type 1 diabetes. Study-level points and caveats: Across patients, naive, central memory and Treg TCRB repertoires exhibited apparently greater similarity than was observed across healthy donors. Shortening of TCRB CDR3s, moderate but significant, appeared in all four CD4+ subsets of Type 1 diabetes patients.

Reverse transcription of all isolated RNA meant that expressed TCRB transcripts were sequenced. The study sequenced naive, central memory and regulatory T cell samples to an average of about 3.57 million reads. The table came from immunoSEQ multiplex PCR; TCRdb's copy has only in-frame clones and leaves some out. The repertoire consists of 350,000 to 450,000 clones, with about 15% occurring once and the leading ten covering 0.019%. Trimming stripped 6 bases from V and 1 base from J, with 12 bases between. The V gene's germline CDR1 is KGHSH and CDR2 LQKENI. This CDR3 contains 14 residues. There are a few counts of this clone. Its antigen is unknown.

The clonotype comes from a young woman in good health. The V gene is TRBV18, the J gene TRBJ1-1, with a tentative D call TRBD1 (6 bases). Sequencing was done on a sample of naive CD4+ T cells from blood. The CDR3 bases are TGTGCCAGCTCTCTAACGACAGGGAACACTGAAGCTTTCTTT. Its translation: CASSLTTGNTEAFF.